These 5 T cell receptor beta chains originate from one sample sequenced in a study of T cells in Graves' hyperthyroidism and ophthalmopathy. RNA transcripts provided the source from which TCR beta CDR3 regions were amplified. The study used the HTBI primer set for a first-round RT-PCR of the TCR CDR3. In TCRdb, the multiplex PCR reads were re-called with MiXCR into one record per CDR3 protein. The sample contains 300,000 to 400,000 distinct CDR3 sequences, roughly 23% of which appear only once. Source material: blood. Receptor source: a woman in her forties or fifties with Graves' hyperthyroidism.

This clonotype was detected many times. V and J are TRBV28 and TRBJ1-5; possibly TRBD1 for D (5 bases). The CDR3 runs to 14 residues. Per germline, CDR1 MDHEN and CDR2 SYDVKM. Trimming cost V 3 bases and J 4 bases, with 10 bases left between them. Here the CDR3 DNA reads TGTGCCAGCAGTTTGACAGTACTAAATCAGCCCCAGCATTTT. Residues: CASSLTVLNQPQHF.

The rearrangement links TRBV20-1 to TRBJ2-4; tentatively, D is TRBD2 (5 bases). Looked up from germline, CDR1 is DFQATT and CDR2 is SNEGSKA (reference sequence). This CDR3 has 16 residues. The germline V and J ends were trimmed by 3 bases and 8 bases, with 23 bases remaining between them. Here the CDR3 DNA reads TGCAGTGCTAGGCCTCGCTTGGCGGCCCGGCGGGACATTCAGTACTTC. It codes for CSARPRLAARRDIQYF.

Many counts were recorded for this clonotype. V is TRBV18 and J is TRBJ2-1; tentatively, D is TRBD1 (5 bases). The CDR3 runs 15 residues. Germline CDR1 and CDR2: KGHSH and LQKENI. V shed 6 bases and J shed 3 bases, with 15 bases lying between them. CDR3 amino acids: CASSNRYDNYNEQFF. In DNA, the CDR3 is TGTGCCAGCTCTAACAGGTACGACAACTACAATGAGCAGTTCTTC.

This clonotype was counted ten times or more. This chain connects TRBV11-2 to TRBJ1-3; D not certain. The germline gives CDR1 SGHAT, CDR2 FQNNGV. V was pared by 0 bases and J by 0 bases, with 6 bases between. This CDR3 spans 15 amino acids. CDR3: CASSLESVSGNTIYF. The DNA for the CDR3 is TGTGCCAGCAGCTTAGAAAGTGTCTCTGGAAACACCATATATTTT. The full variable domain, rest sourced from reference TRBV11-2 and TRBJ1-3, is EAGVAQSPRYKIIEKRQSVAFWCNPISGHATLYWYQQILGQGPKLLIQFQNNGVVDDSQLPKDRFSAERLKGVDSTLKIQPAKLEDSAVYLCASSLESVSGNTIYFGEGSWLTVV.

This clonotype has just one count. The chain employs TRBV6-1 and TRBJ2-1; 16 nucleotides align to TRBD2. Germline CDR1 and CDR2: MNHNS and SASEGT. V was pared by 5 bases and J by 8 bases, with 9 bases of the junction left unmatched. The CDR3 is 17 residues long. The CDR3 reads CASSTGTSGGAVDEQFF. The CDR3 DNA sequence: TGTGCCAGCAGTACCGGGACTAGCGGGGGGGCGGTGGATGAGCAGTTCTTC.